The source of this T cell receptor beta chain is a study of graft-versus-host responses after intestinal transplantation. Study-level information: Each of the recipients got a multivisceral, liver-intestinal, or isolated intestinal transplant.

Clones were sequenced by immunoSEQ multiplex PCR, and TCRdb holds only the in-frame ones, with some missing. The sample carries some 9,500 clones, 29% recorded once. The trim removed 6 bases at V and 5 bases at J, leaving 9 bases unmatched. There are 15 residues in the CDR3. In germline, CDR1 is MNHEY, CDR2 SVGAGI. Co-plating was performed using 200,000 CFSE-labeled responder cells and 200,000 irradiated, violet-dye-labeled stimulator cells. Whole-study findings and limits: GvH clones occurred in recipient marrow; some first appeared in ileum or blood.

There are a few counts of this clone. The receptor was isolated from a human patient who received an intestinal transplant. The sequencing used alloreactive CD8+ T cells from a mixed lymphocyte reaction culture, collected before intestinal transplant. Described subset: CFSE-low proliferating T cells sorted from roughly six-day pre-transplant mixed lymphocyte reaction (GvH or HvG direction). The gene calls are TRBV6-5 and TRBJ2-5; TRBD2 agrees at 10 bases. Here the CDR3 DNA reads TGTGCCAGCAGGGGAAGCGGGGGGGTGGGGGAGACCCAGTACTTC. Translation: CASRGSGGVGETQYF.